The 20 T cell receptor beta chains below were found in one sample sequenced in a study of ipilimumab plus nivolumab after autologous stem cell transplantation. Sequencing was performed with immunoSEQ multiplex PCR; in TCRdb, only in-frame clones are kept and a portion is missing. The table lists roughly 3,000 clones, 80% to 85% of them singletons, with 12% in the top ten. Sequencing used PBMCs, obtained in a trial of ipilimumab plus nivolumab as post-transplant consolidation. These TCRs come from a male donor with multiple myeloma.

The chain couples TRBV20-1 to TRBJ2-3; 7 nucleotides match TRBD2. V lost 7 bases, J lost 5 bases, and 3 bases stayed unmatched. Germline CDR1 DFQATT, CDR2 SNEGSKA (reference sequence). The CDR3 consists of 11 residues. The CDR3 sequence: CSVSGEDTQYF. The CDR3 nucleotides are TGCAGTGTGAGCGGGGAAGATACGCAGTATTTT.

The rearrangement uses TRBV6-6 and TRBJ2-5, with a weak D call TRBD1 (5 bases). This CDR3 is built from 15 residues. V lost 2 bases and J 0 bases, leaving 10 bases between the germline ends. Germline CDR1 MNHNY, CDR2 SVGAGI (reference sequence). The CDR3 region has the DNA TGTGCCAGCAGTTACCGGCAGGGCAACCAAGAGACCCAGTACTTC. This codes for CASSYRQGNQETQYF.

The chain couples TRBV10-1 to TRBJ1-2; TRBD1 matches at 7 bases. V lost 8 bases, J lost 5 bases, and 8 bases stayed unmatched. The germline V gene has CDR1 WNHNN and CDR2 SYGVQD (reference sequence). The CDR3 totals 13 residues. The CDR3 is CASARDSKYGYTF. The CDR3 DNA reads TGCGCCAGCGCCCGGGACAGTAAATATGGCTACACCTTC.

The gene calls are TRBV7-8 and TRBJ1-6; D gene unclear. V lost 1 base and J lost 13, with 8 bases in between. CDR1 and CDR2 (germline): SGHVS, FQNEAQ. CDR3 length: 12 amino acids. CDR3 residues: CASSLVAGPLHF. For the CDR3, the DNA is TGTGCCAGCAGCTTAGTCGCGGGCCCCCTCCACTTT.

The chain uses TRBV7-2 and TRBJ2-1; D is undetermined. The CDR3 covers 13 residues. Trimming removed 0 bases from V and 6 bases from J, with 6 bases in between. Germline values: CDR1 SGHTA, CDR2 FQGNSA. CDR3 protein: CASSLAPINEQFF. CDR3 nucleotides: TGTGCCAGCAGCTTAGCACCCATCAATGAGCAGTTCTTC.

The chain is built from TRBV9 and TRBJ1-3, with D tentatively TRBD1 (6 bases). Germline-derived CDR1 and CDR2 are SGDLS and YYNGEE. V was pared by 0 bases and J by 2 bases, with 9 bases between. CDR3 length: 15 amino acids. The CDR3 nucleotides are TGTGCCAGCAGCGTAGGAACAGGGACTGGAAACACCATATATTTT. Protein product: CASSVGTGTGNTIYF.

CDR3: CASRLSGSGRETQYF. In DNA, the CDR3 is TGTGCAAGTCGCTTAAGCGGGTCCGGGAGAGAGACCCAGTACTTC. The rearrangement uses TRBV12-2 and TRBJ2-5; TRBD2 reflects the table's D call only, with no check against the DNA. TRBV12-2 is a documented pseudogene. The CDR3 has 15 residues.

CDR3 protein: CASSGKRGGQQETQYF. The DNA of the CDR3 is TGCGCCAGCAGCGGAAAGCGGGGGGGCCAACAAGAGACCCAGTACTTC. The rearrangement joins TRBV5-1 to TRBJ2-5; TRBD2 aligns across 10 bases. CDR3 size: 16 residues. V shed 4 bases, J shed 2 bases, and the junction held 8 bases outside the gene matches. Germline assignment: CDR1 SGHRS and CDR2 YFSETQ. Supplemented by reference TRBV5-1 and TRBJ2-5, the full variable domain reads KAGVTQTPRYLIKTRGQQVTLSCSPISGHRSVSWYQQTPGQGLQFLFEYFSETQRNKGNFPGRFSGRQFSNSRSEMNVSTLELGDSALYLCASSGKRGGQQETQYFGPGTRLLVL.

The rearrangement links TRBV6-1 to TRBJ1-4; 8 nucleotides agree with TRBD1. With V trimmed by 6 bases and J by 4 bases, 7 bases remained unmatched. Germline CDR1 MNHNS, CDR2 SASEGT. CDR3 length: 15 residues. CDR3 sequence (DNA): TGTGCCAGCAGCGACTACAGGGGGTTTAATGAAAAACTGTTTTTT. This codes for CASSDYRGFNEKLFF.

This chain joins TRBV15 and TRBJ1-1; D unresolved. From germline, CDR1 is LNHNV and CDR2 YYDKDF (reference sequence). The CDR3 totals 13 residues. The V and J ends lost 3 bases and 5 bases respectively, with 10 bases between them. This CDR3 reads CATSSLVGTEAFF. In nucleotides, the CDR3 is TGTGCCACCAGCAGTTTGGTAGGTACTGAAGCTTTCTTT.

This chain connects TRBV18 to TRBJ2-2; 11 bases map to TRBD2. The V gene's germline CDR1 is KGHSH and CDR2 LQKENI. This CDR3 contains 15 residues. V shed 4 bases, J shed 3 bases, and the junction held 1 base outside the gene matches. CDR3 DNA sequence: TGTGCCAGCTCACTGGGACTAGCGGACACCGGGGAGCTGTTTTTT. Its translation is CASSLGLADTGELFF. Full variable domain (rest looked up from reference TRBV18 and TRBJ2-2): NAGVMQNPRHLVRRRGQEARLRCSPMKGHSHVYWYRQLPEEGLKFMVYLQKENIIDESGMPKERFSAEFPKEGPSILRIQQVVRGDSAAYFCASSLGLADTGELFFGEGSRLTVL.

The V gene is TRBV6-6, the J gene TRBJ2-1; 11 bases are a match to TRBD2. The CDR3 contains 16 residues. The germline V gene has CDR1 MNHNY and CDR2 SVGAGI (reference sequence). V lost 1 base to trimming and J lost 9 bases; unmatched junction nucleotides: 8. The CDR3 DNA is TGTGCCAGCAGTTACTGGCCCAGTAGCGGGGGGGGTGAGCAGTTCTTC. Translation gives CASSYWPSSGGGEQFF.

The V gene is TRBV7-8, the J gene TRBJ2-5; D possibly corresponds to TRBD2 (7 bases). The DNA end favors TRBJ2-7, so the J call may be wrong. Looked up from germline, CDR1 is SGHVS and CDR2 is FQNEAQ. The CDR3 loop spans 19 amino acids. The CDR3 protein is CASSLGRRPLGGPTYEQYF. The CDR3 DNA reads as TGTGCCAGCAGCTTAGGGAGACGACCCCTCGGGGGGCCAACCTACGAGCAGTACTTC.

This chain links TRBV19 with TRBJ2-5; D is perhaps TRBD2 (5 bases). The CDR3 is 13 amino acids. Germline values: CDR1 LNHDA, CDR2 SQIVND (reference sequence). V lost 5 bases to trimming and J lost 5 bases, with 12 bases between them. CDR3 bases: TGTGCCAGTAGTCCGGGCCGAGGGGAGACCCAGTACTTC. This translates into CASSPGRGETQYF.

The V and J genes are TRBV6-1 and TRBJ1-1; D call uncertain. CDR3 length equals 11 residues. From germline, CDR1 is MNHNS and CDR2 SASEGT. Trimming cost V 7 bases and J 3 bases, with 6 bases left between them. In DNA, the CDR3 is TGTGCCAGCACTACCGACACTGAAGCTTTCTTT. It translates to CASTTDTEAFF.

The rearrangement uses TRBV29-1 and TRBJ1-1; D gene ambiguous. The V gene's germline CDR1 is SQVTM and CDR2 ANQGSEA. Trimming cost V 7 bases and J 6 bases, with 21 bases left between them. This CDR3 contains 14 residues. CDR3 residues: CSAGWEIHNAEAFF. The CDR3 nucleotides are TGCAGCGCGGGGTGGGAGATCCATAACGCTGAAGCTTTCTTT.

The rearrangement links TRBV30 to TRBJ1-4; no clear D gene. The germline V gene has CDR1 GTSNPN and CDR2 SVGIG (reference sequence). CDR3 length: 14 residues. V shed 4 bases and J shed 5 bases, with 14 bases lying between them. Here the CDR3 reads CAWNRGRENEKLFF. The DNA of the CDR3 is TGTGCCTGGAACCGAGGGAGGGAAAATGAAAAACTGTTTTTT.

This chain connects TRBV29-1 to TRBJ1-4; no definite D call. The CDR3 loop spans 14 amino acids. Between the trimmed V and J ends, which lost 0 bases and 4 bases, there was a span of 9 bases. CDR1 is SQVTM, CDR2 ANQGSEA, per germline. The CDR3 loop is CSVEDLSDNEKLFF. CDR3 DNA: TGCAGCGTTGAAGATCTTAGCGATAATGAAAAACTGTTTTTT.

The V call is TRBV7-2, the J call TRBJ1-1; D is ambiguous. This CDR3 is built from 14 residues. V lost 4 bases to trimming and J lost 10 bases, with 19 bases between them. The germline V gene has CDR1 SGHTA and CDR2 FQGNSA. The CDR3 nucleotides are TGTGCCAGCAGCTGCCCGACCGGGGATGACGGAGCTTTCTTT. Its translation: CASSCPTGDDGAFF.

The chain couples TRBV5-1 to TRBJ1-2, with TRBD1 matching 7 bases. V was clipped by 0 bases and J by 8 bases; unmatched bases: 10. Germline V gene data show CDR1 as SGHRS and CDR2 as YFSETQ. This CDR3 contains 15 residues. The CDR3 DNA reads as TGCGCCAGCAGCTTGGAGGAGGGGGCGCCCCGGGGCTACACCTTC. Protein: CASSLEEGAPRGYTF.